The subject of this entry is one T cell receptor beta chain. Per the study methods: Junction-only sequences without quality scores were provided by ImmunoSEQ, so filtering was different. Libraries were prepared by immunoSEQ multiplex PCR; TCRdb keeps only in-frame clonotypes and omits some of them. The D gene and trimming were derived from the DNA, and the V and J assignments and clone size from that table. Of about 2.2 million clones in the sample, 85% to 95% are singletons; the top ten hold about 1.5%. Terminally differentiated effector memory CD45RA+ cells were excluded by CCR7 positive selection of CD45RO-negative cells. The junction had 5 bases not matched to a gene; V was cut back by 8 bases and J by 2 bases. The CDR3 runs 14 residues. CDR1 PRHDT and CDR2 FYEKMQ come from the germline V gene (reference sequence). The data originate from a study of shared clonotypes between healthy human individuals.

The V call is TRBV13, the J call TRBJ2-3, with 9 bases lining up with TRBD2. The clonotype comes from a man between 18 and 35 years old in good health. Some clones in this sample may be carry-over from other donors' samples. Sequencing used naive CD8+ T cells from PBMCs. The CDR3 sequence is CASGLAGFTDTQYF. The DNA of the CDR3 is TGTGCCAGCGGGCTAGCGGGATTCACAGATACGCAGTATTTT.